The present entry profiles one T cell receptor (beta chain) with its context. This sample was included in a study of blood T cell repertoires in COVID-19. Study details: Sites in the United States, Italy and Spain provided acute and convalescent COVID-19 samples.

Per the authors' pipeline: Amplification from reference gene primers served as the basis for estimated nucleated cell counts. TCRdb's copy holds only in-frame clones and misses some; the assay was immunoSEQ multiplex PCR. V and J calls and clone size follow that table, whereas D and trimming were derived from the DNA. The sample consists of about 150,000 clones, more than 65% of them appearing once. Trimming took off 3 bases at V and 1 base at J, with 14 bases between the two ends. CDR1 and CDR2 from the germline V gene are SGHRS and YFSETQ. CDR3 size: 16 residues. This clonotype was obtained from a woman between 45 and 60 years old with acute or convalescent COVID-19. The rearrangement joins TRBV5-1 to TRBJ1-5; D remains ambiguous. Sequencing was carried out using peripheral blood. The CDR3 coding sequence is TGCGCCAGCAGCTCAGGTTGGAGCGGAAGCAATCAGCCCCAGCATTTT. It translates to CASSSGWSGSNQPQHF.